This T cell receptor (beta chain) was identified in a study of control samples from healthy donors and cancer patients. Generated by immunoSEQ multiplex PCR, the TCRdb table keeps only in-frame clones and is missing some. The data contain fewer than 130,000 clones, over 75% of them singletons. Per germline, CDR1 SGHDT and CDR2 YYEEEE. The CDR3 totals 15 residues. J lost 5 bases, V lost 0 bases, and 7 bases had no gene match. Sequencing was carried out using PBMCs. The clonotype originates from a woman aged 60 to 75 with lung cancer. J is TRBJ1-1 and V is TRBV5-6; 7 bases agree with TRBD1. CDR3 protein: CASSLGRQGSTEAFF. CDR3 DNA: TGTGCCAGCAGCTTGGGTAGACAGGGCAGTACTGAAGCTTTCTTT. The full variable domain, rest sourced from reference TRBV5-6 and TRBJ1-1, is DAGVTQSPTHLIKTRGQQVTLRCSPKSGHDTVSWYQQALGQGPQFIFQYYEEEERQRGNFPDRFSGHQFPNYSSELNVNALLLGDSALYLCASSLGRQGSTEAFFGQGTRLTVV.